This TCR beta chain came from a study of blood T cell repertoires in COVID-19. About the research overall: The United States, Italy and Spain provided the acute and convalescent COVID-19 samples. Sample material is recorded as cDNA or gDNA derived from T cells, B-cell-depleted T cells, or PBMCs.

Original processing notes: The assay estimated nucleated cells by amplifying reference gene primers. The protocol was immunoSEQ multiplex PCR, while the TCRdb copy is restricted to in-frame clones and leaves out a portion. Clone size and V and J calls were adopted from that table, with D and trimming inferred from the DNA. This table has around 95,000 clones, roughly 90% appearing once. In its sample, this clone was seen once. This CDR3 is 17 amino acids long. V was shortened by 3 bases and J by 2 bases, with 14 bases between the two germline ends. Looked up from germline, CDR1 is KGHSH and CDR2 is LQKENI.

The sequence was obtained from a man aged 25 to 40 in a cohort sampled during active COVID-19. The sequencing sample was made of peripheral blood. The rearrangement joins TRBV18 to TRBJ2-6, with D possibly being TRBD1 (6 bases). The CDR3 DNA sequence: TGTGCCAGCTCACCCCCGACAGGTCTAGCTGGGGCCAACGTCCTGACTTTC. Amino acid sequence: CASSPPTGLAGANVLTF.